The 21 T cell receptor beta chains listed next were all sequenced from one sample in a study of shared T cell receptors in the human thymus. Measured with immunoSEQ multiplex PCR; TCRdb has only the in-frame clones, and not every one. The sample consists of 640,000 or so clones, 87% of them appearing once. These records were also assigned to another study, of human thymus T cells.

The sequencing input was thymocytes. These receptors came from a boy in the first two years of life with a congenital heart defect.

The CDR3 bases are TGTGCCAGCTCACCACCCGAGGCACGGGATCATATGCAGTATTTT. This codes for CASSPPEARDHMQYF. The rearrangement joins TRBV18 to TRBJ2-3; maybe TRBD2 (5 bases). V dropped 0 bases and J dropped 11 bases, with 18 bases sitting between them. The CDR3 is 15 amino acids. CDR1 KGHSH and CDR2 LQKENI come from the germline V gene.

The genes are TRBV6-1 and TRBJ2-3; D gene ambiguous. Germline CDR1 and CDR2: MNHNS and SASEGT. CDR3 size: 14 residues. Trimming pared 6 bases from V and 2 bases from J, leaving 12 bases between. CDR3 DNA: TGTGCCAGCAGCCCCTCAGGTTCCACAGATACGCAGTATTTT. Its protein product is CASSPSGSTDTQYF.

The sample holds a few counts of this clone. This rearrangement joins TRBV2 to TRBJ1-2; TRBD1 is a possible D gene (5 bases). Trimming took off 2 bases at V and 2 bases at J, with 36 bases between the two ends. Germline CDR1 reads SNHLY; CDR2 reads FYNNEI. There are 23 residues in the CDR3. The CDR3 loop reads CASSERGPRTFTLVPPSNYGYTF. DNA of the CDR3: TGTGCCAGCAGTGAAAGGGGTCCACGGACGTTCACCTTAGTTCCCCCGTCAAACTATGGCTACACCTTC.

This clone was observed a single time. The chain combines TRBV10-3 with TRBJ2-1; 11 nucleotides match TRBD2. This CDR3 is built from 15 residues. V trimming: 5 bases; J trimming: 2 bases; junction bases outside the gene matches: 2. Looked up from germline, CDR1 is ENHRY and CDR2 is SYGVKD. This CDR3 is CAISIAGGTYNEQFF. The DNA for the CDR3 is TGTGCCATCAGTATAGCGGGAGGGACCTACAATGAGCAGTTCTTC.

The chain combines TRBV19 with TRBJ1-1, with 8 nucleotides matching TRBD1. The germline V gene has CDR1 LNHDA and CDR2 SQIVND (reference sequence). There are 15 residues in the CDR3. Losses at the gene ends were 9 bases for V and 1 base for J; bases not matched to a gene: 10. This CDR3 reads CASRGQGSWNTEAFF. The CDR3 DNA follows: TGTGCCAGCAGAGGACAGGGTTCTTGGAACACTGAAGCTTTCTTT.

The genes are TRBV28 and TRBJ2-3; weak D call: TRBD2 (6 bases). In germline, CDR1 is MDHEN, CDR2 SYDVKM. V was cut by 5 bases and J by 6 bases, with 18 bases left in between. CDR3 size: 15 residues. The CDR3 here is CASSPASEAWDTQYF. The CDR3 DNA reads TGTGCCAGCAGTCCAGCTAGCGAAGCTTGGGATACGCAGTATTTT.

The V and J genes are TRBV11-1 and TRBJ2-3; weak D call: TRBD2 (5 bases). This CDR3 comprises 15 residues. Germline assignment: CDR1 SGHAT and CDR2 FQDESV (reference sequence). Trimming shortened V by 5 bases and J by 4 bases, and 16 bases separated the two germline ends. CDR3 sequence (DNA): TGTGCCAGCAGCCCGGTCAAGCTAGCCCCAGATACGCAGTATTTT. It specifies CASSPVKLAPDTQYF.

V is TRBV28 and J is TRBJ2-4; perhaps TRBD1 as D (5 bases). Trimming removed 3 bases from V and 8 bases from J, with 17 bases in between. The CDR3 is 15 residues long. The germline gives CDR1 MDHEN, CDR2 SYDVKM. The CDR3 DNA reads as TGTGCCAGCAGTTTTATGGACCTCAGGGTGGACATTCAGTACTTC. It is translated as CASSFMDLRVDIQYF.

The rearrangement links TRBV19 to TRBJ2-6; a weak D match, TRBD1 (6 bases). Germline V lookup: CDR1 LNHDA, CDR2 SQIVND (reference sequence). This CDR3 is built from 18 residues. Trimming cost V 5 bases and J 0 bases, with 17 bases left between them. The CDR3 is CASSLRQVISSGANVLTF. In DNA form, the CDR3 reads TGTGCCAGTAGTTTGAGACAGGTTATAAGCTCTGGGGCCAACGTCCTGACTTTC.

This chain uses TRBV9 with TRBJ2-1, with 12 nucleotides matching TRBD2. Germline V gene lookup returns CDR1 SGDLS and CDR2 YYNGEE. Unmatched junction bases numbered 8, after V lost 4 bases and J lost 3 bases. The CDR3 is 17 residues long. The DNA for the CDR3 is TGTGCCAGCAGCCAGACTAGCGGGAGTAGCAGCTACAATGAGCAGTTCTTC. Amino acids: CASSQTSGSSSYNEQFF.

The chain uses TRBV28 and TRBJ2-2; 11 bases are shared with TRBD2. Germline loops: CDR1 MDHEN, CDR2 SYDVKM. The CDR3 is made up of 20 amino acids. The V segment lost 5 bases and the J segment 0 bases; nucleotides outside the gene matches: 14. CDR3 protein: CASSPRTVVAGGPNTGELFF. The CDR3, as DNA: TGTGCCAGCAGTCCCCGGACTGTAGTAGCGGGAGGGCCGAACACCGGGGAGCTGTTTTTT.

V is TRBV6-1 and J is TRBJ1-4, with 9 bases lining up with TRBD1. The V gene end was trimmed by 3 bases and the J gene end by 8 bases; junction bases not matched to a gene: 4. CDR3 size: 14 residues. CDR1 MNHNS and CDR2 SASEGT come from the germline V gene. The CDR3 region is CASSEDRGREKLFF. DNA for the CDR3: TGTGCCAGCAGTGAGGACAGGGGTAGGGAAAAACTGTTTTTT.

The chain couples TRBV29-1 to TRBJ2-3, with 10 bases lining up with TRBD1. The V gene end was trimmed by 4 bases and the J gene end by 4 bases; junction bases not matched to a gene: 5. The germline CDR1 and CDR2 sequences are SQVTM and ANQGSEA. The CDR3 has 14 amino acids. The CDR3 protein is CSVGGDRGADTQYF. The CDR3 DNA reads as TGCAGCGTTGGAGGGGACAGGGGTGCAGATACGCAGTATTTT.

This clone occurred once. The CDR3 loop reads CAISGYTDTQYF. CDR3 sequence (DNA): TGTGCCATCAGTGGTTACACAGATACGCAGTATTTT. V and J are TRBV10-3 and TRBJ2-3; D unresolved. This CDR3 is 12 amino acids long. Germline V gene sequence: CDR1 ENHRY, CDR2 SYGVKD. V lost 4 bases and J lost 2, with 4 bases in between.

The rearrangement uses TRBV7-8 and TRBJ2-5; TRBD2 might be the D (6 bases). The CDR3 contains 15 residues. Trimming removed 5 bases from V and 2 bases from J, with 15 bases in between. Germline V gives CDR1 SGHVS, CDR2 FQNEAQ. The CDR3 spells CASSLGGGGQETQYF. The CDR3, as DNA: TGTGCCAGCAGCCTCGGGGGTGGGGGGCAAGAGACCCAGTACTTC.

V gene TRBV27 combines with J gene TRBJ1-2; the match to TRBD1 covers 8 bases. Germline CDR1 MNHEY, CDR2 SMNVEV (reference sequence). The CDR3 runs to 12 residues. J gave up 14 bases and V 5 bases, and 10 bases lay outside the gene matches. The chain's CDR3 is CASSILTGDWTF. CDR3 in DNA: TGTGCCAGCAGTATATTGACAGGGGATTGGACCTTC.

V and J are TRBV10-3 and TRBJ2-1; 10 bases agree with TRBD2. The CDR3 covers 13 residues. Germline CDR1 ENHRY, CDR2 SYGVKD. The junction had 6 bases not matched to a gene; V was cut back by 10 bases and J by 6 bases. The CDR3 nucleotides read TGTGCCACCGGACTAGCGGAGCCCAATGAGCAGTTCTTC. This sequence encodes CATGLAEPNEQFF.

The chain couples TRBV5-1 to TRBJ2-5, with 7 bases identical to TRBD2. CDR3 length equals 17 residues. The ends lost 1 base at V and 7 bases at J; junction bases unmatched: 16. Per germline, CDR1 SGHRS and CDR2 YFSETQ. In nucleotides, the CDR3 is TGCGCCAGCAGCTTGTCGTCTAGCGGACCACTATTGGGGACCCAGTACTTC. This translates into CASSLSSSGPLLGTQYF.

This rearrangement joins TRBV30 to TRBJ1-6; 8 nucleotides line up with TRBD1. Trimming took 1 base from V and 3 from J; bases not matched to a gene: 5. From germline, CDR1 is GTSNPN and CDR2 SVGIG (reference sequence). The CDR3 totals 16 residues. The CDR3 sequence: CAWSGDRGHYNSPLHF. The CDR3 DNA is TGTGCCTGGAGTGGCGACAGGGGACACTATAATTCACCCCTCCACTTT.

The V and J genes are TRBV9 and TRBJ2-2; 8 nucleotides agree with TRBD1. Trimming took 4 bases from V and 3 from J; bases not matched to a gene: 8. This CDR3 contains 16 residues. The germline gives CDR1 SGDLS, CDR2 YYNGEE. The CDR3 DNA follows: TGTGCCAGCAGCCCACGGGACAGGAGATACACCGGGGAGCTGTTTTTT. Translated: CASSPRDRRYTGELFF.

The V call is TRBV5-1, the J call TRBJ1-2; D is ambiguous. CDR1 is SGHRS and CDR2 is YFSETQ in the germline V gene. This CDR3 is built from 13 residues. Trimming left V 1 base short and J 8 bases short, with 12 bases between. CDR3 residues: CASSLPSLRGYTF. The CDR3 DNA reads TGCGCCAGCAGCTTGCCCTCCCTGAGGGGCTACACCTTC.